Here is one T cell receptor (beta chain) with its context. Generated by immunoSEQ multiplex PCR, the TCRdb table keeps only in-frame clones and is missing some. The repertoire consists of 65,000 to 90,000 clones, with over 75% occurring once and the leading ten covering 5% to 7%. Per germline, CDR1 MGHDK and CDR2 SYGVNS. The V and J ends lost 2 bases and 8 bases, in that order; junction bases with no gene match: 11. There are 16 residues in the CDR3. The data belong to a study of OX40 agonist ivuxolimab in advanced cancers. Sequencing was performed on CD4+ or CD8+ T cells sorted from blood, taken in a trial of the OX40 agonist ivuxolimab. This clonotype originated in an adult with an advanced solid tumor such as melanoma, head and neck, liver or kidney cancer. The chain couples TRBV25-1 to TRBJ2-1; TRBD1 aligns across 8 bases. The CDR3 bases are TGTGCCAGCAGTGAAGGTTGGACAGGGCTGTTCGATGAGCAGTTCTTC. Protein product: CASSEGWTGLFDEQFF.